The sequence of this T cell receptor beta chain was determined in a study of blood T cell repertoires in COVID-19. Looking at the study overall: Samples representing acute and convalescent COVID-19 were sourced from the United States, Italy and Spain. Nucleic acid was either cDNA or gDNA, and it came from T cells, B-cell-depleted T cells, or PBMCs.

This CDR3 has 16 amino acids. Germline CDR1 MDHEN, CDR2 SYDVKM. V was clipped by 4 bases and J by 12 bases; unmatched bases: 9. Methods used by the authors: Amplification from reference gene primers served as the basis for estimated nucleated cell counts. Generated by immunoSEQ multiplex PCR, the TCRdb table keeps only in-frame clones and is missing some. V, J and clone size are those of that table, while D and trimming were read from the DNA. The table has around 60,000 clones, about 90% seen once. This chain connects TRBV28 to TRBJ2-2; TRBD2 aligns across 15 bases. The specimen was peripheral blood. This TCR derives from a man between 60 and 75 years old with active COVID-19. For the CDR3, the DNA is TGTGCCAGCAGTTATACTATTGGACTAGCGGGAGGGCAGCTGTTTTTT. Residues: CASSYTIGLAGGQLFF. The full variable domain, its missing parts supplied by reference TRBV28 and TRBJ2-2, is DVKVTQSSRYLVKRTGEKVFLECVQDMDHENMFWYRQDPGLGLRLIYFSYDVKMKEKGDIPEGYSVSREKKERFSLILESASTNQTSMYLCASSYTIGLAGGQLFFGEGSRLTVL.